The clone carrying this TCR beta chain has a single count. The antigen remains undetermined. The sample belongs to a study of blood T cells in healthy people across ages. Study-level results: What prevented conclusive comparison of naive and antigen-experienced cells was that PBMCs were unsorted.

A J-beta primer mix and a sample-barcoded 5' primer were used in a second PCR of about 7 to 12 cycles. Each cDNA molecule received a tag from a template-switch adaptor that had 12 random nucleotides. A single record per CDR3 protein comes from TCRdb applying MiXCR to the 5' RACE reads. The table shows about 840,000 distinct CDR3 sequences, with around 29% occurring only once. CDR1 and CDR2 (germline): KGHDR, SFDVKD. The V and J ends lost 5 bases and 7 bases respectively, with 10 bases between them. The CDR3 extends over 12 amino acids. The sample also formed part of further work on T cells of mothers and their children. That work contributes: Donation came from three healthy Caucasian mothers together with their six children. During the second PCR, the M1S primer introduced sample barcodes along with 2-4 random nucleotides.

This receptor was taken from a woman between 35 and 50 years old in good health. The sample was blood. This sequence joins TRBV24-1 and TRBJ1-1, with D tentatively TRBD1 (5 bases). The CDR3 sequence: CATSGTGYEAFF. CDR3 DNA: TGTGCCACCAGTGGAACAGGATATGAAGCTTTCTTT.